A selection of T cell receptor beta chains follows, all from one sample in a study of T cell responses to AZD1222 COVID-19 vaccine. Assay: immunoSEQ multiplex PCR; the TCRdb copy retains only in-frame clones and omits some. The sample lists approximately 100,000 clones; approximately 89% were seen once. Sample: peripheral blood, taken 28 days after the second AZD1222 dose. These receptors originate from an adult who received the AZD1222 COVID-19 vaccine. CDR3s include the opening cysteine and the closing phenylalanine or tryptophan.

>TRBV9|TRBJ2-1
CASSIPKAGGQNEQFF
>TRBV30|TRBJ1-1
CAWSVGGQSTEAFF
>TRBV3-1/TRBV3-2|TRBJ2-1
CASSQEPASGRFNEQFF
>TRBV18|TRBJ1-1
CASSPQGQGEAFF
>TRBV2|TRBJ2-7
CASSESGTGDEQYF
>TRBV7-3|TRBJ2-3
CASSPQGSGADTQYF
>TRBV27|TRBJ1-6
CASSLSSGTPNSPLHF
>TRBV2|TRBJ1-1
CASSSLAPGGEAFF
>TRBV27|TRBJ2-1
CASSPHPGADYNEQFF
>TRBV10-3|TRBJ1-5
CAISESAGGLSNQPQHF
>TRBV30|TRBJ1-6
CAWGQSSYNSPLHF
>TRBV7-9|TRBJ1-5
CASSLAQQPQHF
>TRBV19|TRBJ1-6
CASSSRQGAAGNSPLHF
>TRBV5-1|TRBJ2-1
CASSPAAGNEQFF
>TRBV11-2|TRBJ1-2
CASSFTGNYGYTF
>TRBV7-2|TRBJ1-1
CASSLFGSIGTEAFF
>TRBV14|TRBJ2-2
CASSSRRIFPGELFF
>TRBV6-2/TRBV6-3|TRBJ2-7
CASSLTISYEQYF
>TRBV5-4|TRBJ2-3
CASSNRDRGGDTQYF
>TRBV6-5|TRBJ2-7
CASSFPPAYEQYF
>TRBV5-1|TRBJ1-1
CASSSTGLAFF
>TRBV10-3|TRBJ2-7
CAITPGVGNEQYF
>TRBV4-2|TRBJ2-5
CASSQVQGRGARETQYF
>TRBV28|TRBJ1-6
CATHAGQGFRSPLHF
>TRBV10-3|TRBJ2-2
CATDAGTVTGELFF
>TRBV20-1|TRBJ2-7
CSASPRNEQYF
>TRBV2|TRBJ1-6
CASRPFSSNDSPLHF
>TRBV28|TRBJ1-1
CASSVPGQEAFF
>TRBV7-8|TRBJ1-4
CASSPRTGIATNEKLFF
>TRBV27|TRBJ1-2
CASSSQGAMGGYTF
>TRBV28|TRBJ1-4
CASSWTGLYEKLFF
>TRBV27|TRBJ2-1
CASTFSAGVYNEQFF
>TRBV7-8|TRBJ2-1
CASSLGRNNEQFF
>TRBV28|TRBJ2-5
CASSQPGTGGRETQYF
>TRBV6-5|TRBJ2-1
CASSQGQGGTNEQFF
>TRBV7-9|TRBJ1-1
CASTIAGGLEAFF
>TRBV6-2/TRBV6-3|TRBJ2-7
CASSGTSGKNEQYF
>TRBV2|TRBJ2-3
CASSEGARSGPDTQYF
>TRBV4-1|TRBJ2-7
CASSQDHEQYF
>TRBV27|TRBJ2-7
CASSLDRGYEQYF
>TRBV25-1|TRBJ2-7
CASSVSSDSYEQYF
>TRBV27|TRBJ2-7
CASSLSPGTSSYEQYF
>TRBV5-1|TRBJ2-6
CASSLSSGANVLTF
>TRBV3-1/TRBV3-2|TRBJ1-2
CASSPRDRGLGGYTF
>TRBV29-1|TRBJ1-3
CSVRKNSGNTIYF